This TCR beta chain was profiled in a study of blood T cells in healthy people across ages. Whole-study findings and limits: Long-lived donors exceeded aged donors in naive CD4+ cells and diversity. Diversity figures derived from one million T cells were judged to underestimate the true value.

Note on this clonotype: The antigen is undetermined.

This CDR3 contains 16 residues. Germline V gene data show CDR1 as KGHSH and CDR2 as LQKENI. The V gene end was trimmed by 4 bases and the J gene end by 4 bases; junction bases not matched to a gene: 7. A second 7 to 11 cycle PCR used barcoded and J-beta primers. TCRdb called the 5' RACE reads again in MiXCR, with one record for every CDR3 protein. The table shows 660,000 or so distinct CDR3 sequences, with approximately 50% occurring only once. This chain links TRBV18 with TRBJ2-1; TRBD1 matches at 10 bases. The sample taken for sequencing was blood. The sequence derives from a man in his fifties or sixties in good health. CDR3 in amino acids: CASSRTGTGAYNEQFF. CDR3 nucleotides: TGTGCCAGCTCACGCACCGGGACAGGGGCATACAATGAGCAGTTCTTC.